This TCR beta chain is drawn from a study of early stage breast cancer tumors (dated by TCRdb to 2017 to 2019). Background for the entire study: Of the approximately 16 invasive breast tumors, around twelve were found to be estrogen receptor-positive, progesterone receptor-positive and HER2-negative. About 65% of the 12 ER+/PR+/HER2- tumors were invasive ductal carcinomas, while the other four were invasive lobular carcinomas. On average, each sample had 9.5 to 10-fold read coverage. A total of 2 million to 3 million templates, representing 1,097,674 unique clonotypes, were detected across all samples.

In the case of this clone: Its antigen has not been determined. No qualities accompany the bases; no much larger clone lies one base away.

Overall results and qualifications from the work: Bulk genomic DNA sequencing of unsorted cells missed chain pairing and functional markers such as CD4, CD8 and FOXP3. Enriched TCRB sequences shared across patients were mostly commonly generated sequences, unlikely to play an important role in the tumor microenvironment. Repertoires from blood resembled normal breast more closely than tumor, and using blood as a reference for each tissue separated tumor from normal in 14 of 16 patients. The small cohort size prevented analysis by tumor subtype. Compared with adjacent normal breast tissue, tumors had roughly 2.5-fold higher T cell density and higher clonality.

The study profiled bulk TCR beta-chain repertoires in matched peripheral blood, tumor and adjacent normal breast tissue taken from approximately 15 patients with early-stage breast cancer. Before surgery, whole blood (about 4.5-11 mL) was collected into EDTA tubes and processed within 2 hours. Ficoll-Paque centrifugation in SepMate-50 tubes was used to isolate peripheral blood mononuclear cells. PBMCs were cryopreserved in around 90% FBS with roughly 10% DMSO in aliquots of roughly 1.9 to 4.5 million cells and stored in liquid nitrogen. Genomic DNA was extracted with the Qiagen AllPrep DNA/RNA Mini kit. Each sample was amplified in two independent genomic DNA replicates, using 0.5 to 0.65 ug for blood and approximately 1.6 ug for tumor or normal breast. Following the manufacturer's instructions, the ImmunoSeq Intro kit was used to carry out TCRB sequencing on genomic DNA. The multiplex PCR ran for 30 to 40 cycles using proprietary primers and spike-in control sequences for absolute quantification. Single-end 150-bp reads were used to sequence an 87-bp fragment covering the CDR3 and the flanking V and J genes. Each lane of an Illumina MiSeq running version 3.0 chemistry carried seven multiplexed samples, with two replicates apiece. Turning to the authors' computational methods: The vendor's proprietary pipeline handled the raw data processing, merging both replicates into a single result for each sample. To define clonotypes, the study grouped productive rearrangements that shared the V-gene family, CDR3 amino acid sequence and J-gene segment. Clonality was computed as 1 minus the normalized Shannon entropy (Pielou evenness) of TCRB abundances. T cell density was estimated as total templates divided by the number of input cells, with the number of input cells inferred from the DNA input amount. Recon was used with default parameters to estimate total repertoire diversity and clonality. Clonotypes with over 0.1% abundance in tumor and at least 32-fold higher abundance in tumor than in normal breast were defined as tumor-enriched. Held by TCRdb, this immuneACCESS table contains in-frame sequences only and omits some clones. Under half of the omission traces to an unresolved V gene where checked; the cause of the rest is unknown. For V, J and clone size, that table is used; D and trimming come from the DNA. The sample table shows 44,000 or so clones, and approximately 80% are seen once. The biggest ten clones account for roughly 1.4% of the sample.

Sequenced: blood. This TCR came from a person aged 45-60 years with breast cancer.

DNA sequence: TGTGCCAGCAGCGTAGGACAGGGCAGCAATCAGCCCCAGCATTTT. The resulting protein is CASSVGQGSNQPQHF. This chain joins TRBV9 to TRBJ1-5; a stretch of 7 junction bases matches TRBD1. Clipping removes 0 bases from V and 1 base from J, with 1 as the unmatched junction base count. Counted from cysteine to phenylalanine, this CDR3 has 15 amino acids. The CDR3 DNA has 45 bases and is translated from base 1. The germline V gene specifies SGDLS as CDR1 and YYNGEE as CDR2.